These T cell receptor beta chains were read from a single sample in a study of pediatric ulcerative colitis. TCRdb's table, derived via immunoSEQ multiplex PCR, lists solely in-frame clones and lacks some. The top ten hold 4% to 6.5% of the sample, which has around 68,000 clones, over 65% seen once. Specimen: blood. All receptors come from a boy aged 5-17 years with moderate ulcerative colitis. CDR3s include the opening cysteine and the closing phenylalanine or tryptophan. A D gene is named only where the DNA matches it firmly. Some rows have no size entry. The others give once, few or many, or a class for an expanded clone.

TRBJ1-3 . TRBV4-2 . TGTGCCAGCAGCCAACAAGACAGGATTGGAAACACCATATATTTT CASSQQDRIGNTIYF
TRBJ1-2 . TRBV29-1 . TGCAGCGTGACTGACACCCTCTATGGCTACACCTTC CSVTDTLYGYTF
TRBJ1-2 . TRBV9 . TGTGCCAGCAGCGTAGCTGGGGGTGACTATGGCTACACCTTC CASSVAGGDYGYTF
TRBJ1-3 . TRBV13 . TGTGCCAGCAGCTTCAGGACAACTGGAAACACCATATATTTT CASSFRTTGNTIYF
TRBJ2-6 . TRBV27 . TGTGCCAGCAGTTTGGGCAGGGATGACTCTGGGGCCAACGTCCTGACTTTC CASSLGRDDSGANVLTF
TRBJ1-2 . TRBV15 . TGTGCCACCAGCAGAGACGGGGGGGACTATGGCTACACCTTC CATSRDGGDYGYTF
TRBJ1-2 . TRBV2 . TGTGCCAGCAATAGAGATCCGGTGGGTGGCTACACCTTC CASNRDPVGGYTF
TRBJ2-5 . TRBV10-3 . TGTGCCATCAGGGGGTACCAAGAGACCCAGTACTTC CAIRGYQETQYF
TRBJ1-4 . TRBV4-1 . TGCGCCAGCAGCCAAGATCTCTCGACCTCTGTTTTTTTT CASSQDLSTSVFF
TRBJ1-4 . TRBV2 . TGTGCCAGCAGTGAATCAAGAGGTCTTCTCTTATCTAATGAAAAACTGTTTTTT CASSESRGLLLSNEKLFF
TRBJ1-5 TRBD1 TRBV5-5 . TGTGCCAGCAGTTCTTTCCCGGGACAGGGGTACAATCAGCCCCAGCATTTT CASSSFPGQGYNQPQHF
TRBJ2-2 TRBD1 TRBV19 . TGTGCCAGTAGTATAGATGGGACAGGGCCAACCGGGGAGCTGTTTTTT CASSIDGTGPTGELFF
TRBJ2-5 . TRBV4-3 once TGCGCCAGCAGCCAGCAAACAATGGGACCCCAAGAGACCCAGTACTTC CASSQQTMGPQETQYF
TRBJ2-6 . TRBV11-2 . TGTGCCAGCAGCTTCGGGGTCTCTGGGGCCAACGTCCTGACTTTC CASSFGVSGANVLTF
TRBJ2-1 . TRBV6-4 . TGTGCCAGCAGTGACTCCGGCAGGGCCACCTACAATGAGCAGTTCTTC CASSDSGRATYNEQFF
TRBJ2-5 TRBD1 TRBV27 once TGTGCCAGCAGTCAACTACCGGGACAGTTAGAGACCCAGTACTTC CASSQLPGQLETQYF
TRBJ2-7 . TRBV5-5 . TGTGCCAGCACCTCCATTCCCTACGAGCAGTACTTC CASTSIPYEQYF
TRBJ1-6 . TRBV27 . TGTGCCAGCAGTTTCGGGGCGGATAATTCACCCCTCCACTTT CASSFGADNSPLHF
TRBJ1-4 . TRBV4-2 . TGTGCCAGCAGCCAAGGAGGCGGGACGGAAGAAAAACTGTTTTTT CASSQGGGTEEKLFF
TRBJ1-1 . TRBV7-8 . TGTGCCAGCTCGGCAGCTCGCCTGGTTGGGGTCACTGAAGCTTTCTTT CASSAARLVGVTEAFF
TRBJ1-5 TRBD1 TRBV5-6 . TGTGCCAGCAGCCCAGGGACAGGGTATAGCAATCAGCCCCAGCATTTT CASSPGTGYSNQPQHF
TRBJ2-1 . TRBV11-3 . TGTGCCAGCAGCTTCGGGGTGGGCTCCTACAATGAGCAGTTCTTC CASSFGVGSYNEQFF
TRBJ2-1 TRBD2 TRBV15 . TGTGCCACCAGCAGAGTATCCGGGGGACTAAACTACAATGAGCAGTTCTTC CATSRVSGGLNYNEQFF
TRBJ2-6 . TRBV6-6 . TGTGCCAGCAAAGAGCCTTCTGGGGCCAACGTCCTGACTTTC CASKEPSGANVLTF
TRBJ1-3 TRBD1 TRBV18 . TGTGCCAGCTCACGACAGGGACTCTCTGGAAACACCATATATTTT CASSRQGLSGNTIYF
TRBJ1-1 . TRBV6-6 . TGTGCCAGCAGTTATGGCGGGGCCCCGGCTTTCTTT CASSYGGAPAFF
TRBJ2-3 TRBD1 TRBV29-1 . TGCAGCGGTGTCCGGGACAGGGGGCTAGATACGCAGTATTTT CSGVRDRGLDTQYF
TRBJ2-7 TRBD1 TRBV6-5 . TGTGCCTGCTACCCGACAGGGAAGCCCTACGAGCAGTACTTC CACYPTGKPYEQYF
TRBJ2-7 . TRBV7-7 . TGTGCCAGCAGCTTAGCGCCAGACTACGAGCAGTACTTC CASSLAPDYEQYF
TRBJ2-5 TRBD2 TRBV27 once TGTGCCAGCAGGGCGTATAGCGGGAGGCCAGAGACCCAGTACTTC CASRAYSGRPETQYF
TRBJ2-1 TRBD2 TRBV11-2 . TGTGCCAGCAGCTTAAGGGACTATTTTAATGAGCAGTTCTTC CASSLRDYFNEQFF
TRBJ2-2 TRBD1 TRBV19 . TGTGCCAGTAGGGGAGCCGGGACAGGGATGGCCGGGGAGCTGTTTTTT CASRGAGTGMAGELFF
TRBJ1-2 . TRBV5-1 . TGCGCCAGCAGCTTCGGGGATAGCTATGGCTACACCTTC CASSFGDSYGYTF
TRBJ2-6 . TRBV27 . TGTGCCAGCAGTTTCCGGGGCTTAAGTGGGGCCAACGTCCTGACTTTC CASSFRGLSGANVLTF
TRBJ2-7 TRBD2 TRBV5-1 . TGCGCCAGCAGCATGGGGACTAGCGGGGCCTACGAGCAGTACTTC CASSMGTSGAYEQYF
TRBJ2-5 TRBD1 TRBV13 . TGTGCCAGCAGCTTAGGAGGGGGCTTTGGAGAGACCCAGTACTTC CASSLGGGFGETQYF
TRBJ1-4 TRBD1 TRBV7-9 . TGTGCCAGCACCGGGACAGTTTTTAATGAAAAACTGTTTTTT CASTGTVFNEKLFF
TRBJ2-6 . TRBV6-1 . TGTGCCAGCAGTGCTACATCTGGGGCCAACGTCCTGACTTTC CASSATSGANVLTF
TRBJ1-2 TRBD1 TRBV19 . TGTGCCAGTACCGAGACAGGGCAGGGCTACACCTTC CASTETGQGYTF
TRBJ1-4 . TRBV29-1 . TGCAGCGGACAGGACGGATCTAATGAAAAACTGTTTTTT CSGQDGSNEKLFF
TRBJ1-4 . TRBV5-1 . TGCGCCAGCAGCTTTACAGGGCCTTATAATGAAAAACTGTTTTTT CASSFTGPYNEKLFF
TRBJ1-3 . TRBV7-9 . TGTGCCAGCAGCGCCGACAGTCGAAACACCATATATTTT CASSADSRNTIYF
TRBJ1-1 TRBD1 TRBV6-7 . TGTGCCAGCAGCCTGCCCGGGGCAGGGGGAAAGAACACTGAAGCTTTCTTT CASSLPGAGGKNTEAFF
TRBJ1-3 . TRBV9 . TGTGCCAGCAGCGTAGTTGTAGCAGGCTCTGGAAACACCATATATTTT CASSVVVAGSGNTIYF
TRBJ2-7 . TRBV13 . TGTGCCAGCAGCGGCCGGGGCCTAACCTACGAGCAGTACTTC CASSGRGLTYEQYF
TRBJ2-5 TRBD2 TRBV9 . TGTGCCAGCAGCCTTGGACTAGCGGGAGGATGGGAGACCCAGTACTTC CASSLGLAGGWETQYF
TRBJ1-3 . TRBV5-4 . TGTGCCAGCAGCTTGGGGGGGCCCCCGGGGGGCGCAGGAGGAAACACCATATATTTT CASSLGGPPGGAGGNTIYF
TRBJ1-1 . TRBV6-1 few TGTGCCAGCACTCCAAATGGGGTAGAAGCTTTCTTT CASTPNGVEAFF
TRBJ2-7 . TRBV6-5 . TGTGCCAGCAGTTCATGGACAGTAAAATACGAGCAGTACTTC CASSSWTVKYEQYF
TRBJ1-1 TRBD1 TRBV29-1 few TGCAGCGTTATGGGACAGGAGAACACTGAAGCTTTCTTT CSVMGQENTEAFF